This T cell receptor beta chain was captured in a study of somatic mutations in cytotoxic T cells in rheumatoid arthritis. V trimming: 2 bases; J trimming: 4 bases; junction bases outside the gene matches: 14. Germline loops: CDR1 SGHDN, CDR2 FVKESK. The CDR3 is 19 residues long. Measured with immunoSEQ multiplex PCR; TCRdb has only the in-frame clones, and not every one. The sample yields roughly 20,000 clones, under 80% seen once. The chain combines TRBV14 with TRBJ1-5; 10 bases map to TRBD1. The source of this sequence is a man between 60 and 75 years old in good health. Sequencing was performed on CD8+ T cells sorted from blood. The CDR3: CASSQPRDGTGERNQPQHF. The CDR3 nucleotides read TGTGCCAGCAGCCAACCAAGAGACGGGACAGGGGAGAGAAATCAGCCCCAGCATTTT.